The 10 T cell receptor beta chains given below trace back to one sample, sequenced in a study of shared clonotypes between healthy human individuals (dated by TCRdb to 2019 to 2021). CD8 naive samples were obtained by positive selection for CCR7 among CD45RO-negative cells, yielding a CD45RA+CCR7+ population from which TemRA cells were excluded. The library came from the immunoSEQ multiplex PCR assay. In TCRdb, the immuneACCESS table is reduced to in-frame sequences with V and J assigned. These tables do not hold every clone; where another copy was compared, an unresolved V gene accounts for under half, and the others remain unexplained. Present in this sample are a few million clones, around 95% of which were seen just once. The ten top clones hold more than 1.5% of the sample. The sample taken for sequencing was naive CD8+ T cells from PBMCs. What the cell subset or site label conveys for this sample: CD45RA+CCR7+. All receptors derive from a man aged 18 to 30 in good health. Some clones in this sample may be carry-over from other donors' samples.

This chain links TRBV7-9 with TRBJ1-4; 9 bases are a match to TRBD1. Trimming cost V 5 bases and J 8 bases; bases outside gene matches: 9. CDR1 is SEHNR and CDR2 is FQNEAQ in the germline V gene (reference sequence). This CDR3 is 15 amino acids long. The CDR3 sequence is CASSPQQGAGEKLFF. The CDR3 nucleotides are TGTGCCAGCAGCCCACAACAGGGGGCAGGGGAAAAACTGTTTTTT.

The V call is TRBV7-2, the J call TRBJ2-3; 7 nucleotides match TRBD2. Germline assignment: CDR1 SGHTA and CDR2 FQGNSA. J was trimmed by 2 bases and V by 5 bases; bases with no gene match: 13. The CDR3 runs 17 residues. The CDR3 here is CASSPPPASGDTDTQYF. In DNA form, the CDR3 reads TGTGCCAGCAGCCCACCCCCCGCCAGCGGGGACACAGATACGCAGTATTTT. Looking up the rest from reference TRBV7-2 and TRBJ2-3 gives the full variable domain: GAGVSQSPSNKVTEKGKDVELRCDPISGHTALYWYRQSLGQGLEFLIYFQGNSAPDKSGLPSDRFSAERTGGSVSTLTIQRTQQEDSAVYLCASSPPPASGDTDTQYFGPGTRLTVL.

In regard to this clone: Other DNA sequences of this sample code for an identical CDR3. V is TRBV27 and J is TRBJ2-2; 7 nucleotides line up with TRBD1. The V gene end was trimmed by 2 bases and the J gene end by 6 bases; junction bases not matched to a gene: 0. This CDR3 is built from 13 residues. The germline CDR1 and CDR2 sequences are MNHEY and SMNVEV (reference sequence). This CDR3 reads CASSLRGPGELFF. The CDR3 DNA reads TGTGCCAGCAGTTTAAGGGGGCCCGGGGAGCTGTTTTTT.

The V and J genes are TRBV6-1 and TRBJ2-5; the match to TRBD1 covers 7 bases. Losses at the gene ends were 0 bases for V and 5 bases for J; bases not matched to a gene: 12. CDR3 length equals 17 residues. CDR1 MNHNS and CDR2 SASEGT come from the germline V gene. The CDR3 here is CASSEASGQPYQETQYF. CDR3 DNA sequence: TGTGCCAGCAGTGAAGCGTCGGGACAGCCCTATCAGGAGACCCAGTACTTC.

The rearrangement joins TRBV7-9 to TRBJ2-2; D is unresolved. There are 15 residues in the CDR3. The V end was cut by 3 bases, the J end by 4 bases, with 12 bases between. Germline V gene sequence: CDR1 SEHNR, CDR2 FQNEAQ (reference sequence). The CDR3 protein is CASSFVFRATGELFF. The CDR3 DNA is TGTGCCAGCAGCTTCGTGTTCCGTGCCACCGGGGAGCTGTTTTTT.

This rearrangement joins TRBV28 to TRBJ1-2; D perhaps matches TRBD1 (5 bases). The CDR3 totals 13 residues. V was clipped by 8 bases and J by 7 bases, with 17 bases between them. Germline assignment: CDR1 MDHEN and CDR2 SYDVKM. CDR3 loop: CASAPAGGSGYTF. For the CDR3, the DNA is TGTGCCAGCGCCCCGGCTGGGGGAAGTGGCTACACCTTC.

CDR3 in DNA: TGTGCCAGCAGTGATTTCGGCGAGACCTACGAGCAGTACTTC. Translating gives CASSDFGETYEQYF. The rearrangement links TRBV6-1 to TRBJ2-7; the D is unclear. Trimming pared 3 bases from V and 2 bases from J, leaving 11 bases between. CDR3 length: 14 amino acids. Germline CDR1 MNHNS, CDR2 SASEGT.

V is TRBV5-8 and J is TRBJ2-5; D is undetermined. The V and J ends lost 0 bases and 4 bases respectively, with 10 bases between them. From germline, CDR1 is SGHTS and CDR2 YDEGEE. The CDR3 loop spans 14 amino acids. Written as DNA, the CDR3 is TGTGCCAGCAGCTTGGGGCAGACATTAGAGACCCAGTACTTC. It yields the protein CASSLGQTLETQYF.

This chain's CDR3 is CASRPTRGLAPTNEQFF. Written as DNA, the CDR3 is TGCGCCAGCAGGCCTACTCGGGGACTAGCTCCTACAAATGAGCAGTTCTTC. This chain connects TRBV4-1 to TRBJ2-1, with 9 bases lining up with TRBD2. CDR1 MGHRA and CDR2 YSYEKL come from the germline V gene. This CDR3 contains 17 residues. V trimming: 6 bases; J trimming: 7 bases; junction bases outside the gene matches: 16.

The count of this clone is one. The chain joins TRBV5-1 to TRBJ1-3; tentatively, D is TRBD1 (5 bases). Trimming took off 4 bases at V and 1 base at J, with 15 bases between the two ends. Per germline, CDR1 SGHRS and CDR2 YFSETQ. The length of the CDR3 is 16 residues. Here the CDR3 reads CASSTGSGGSGNTIYF. DNA for the CDR3: TGCGCCAGCAGCACCGGGTCGGGGGGATCTGGAAACACCATATATTTT.